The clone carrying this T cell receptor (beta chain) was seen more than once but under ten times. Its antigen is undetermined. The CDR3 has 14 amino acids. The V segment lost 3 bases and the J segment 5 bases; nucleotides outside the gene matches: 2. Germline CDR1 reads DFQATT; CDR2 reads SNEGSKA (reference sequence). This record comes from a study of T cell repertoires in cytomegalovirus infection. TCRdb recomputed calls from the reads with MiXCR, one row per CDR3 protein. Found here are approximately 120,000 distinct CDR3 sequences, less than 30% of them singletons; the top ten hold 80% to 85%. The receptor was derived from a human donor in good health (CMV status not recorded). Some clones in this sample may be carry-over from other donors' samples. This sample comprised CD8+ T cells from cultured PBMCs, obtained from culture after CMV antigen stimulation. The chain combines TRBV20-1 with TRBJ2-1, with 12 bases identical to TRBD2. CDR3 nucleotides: TGCAGTGCTAGCCGGACTAGCGGGGACAATGAGCAGTTCTTC. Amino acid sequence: CSASRTSGDNEQFF.